This T cell receptor beta chain was obtained from a study of blood T cell repertoires in COVID-19 (dated by TCRdb to 2018 to 2020). Study-level background: The collaborator samples originated in the United States, Italy and Spain and spanned the acute and convalescent phases of COVID-19. Deeply sampled blood TCRbeta repertoires from subjects exposed to, actively infected with, or recovered from COVID-19 were included in the dataset. A freely available public database, intended as a resource for researchers studying the immune response to SARS-CoV-2, is where the repertoires were released. Where available, HLA class I and class II types were obtained from metadata supplied by the sample provider rather than from assay-based typing. The material from the prospective study consisted of cDNA or gDNA derived from T cells, B-cell-depleted T cells, or PBMCs. The sample metadata nearly always contained a de-identified subject ID, COVID-19 status, age in years and sex. Samples were obtained from the ongoing ImmuneRACE study (first 160 participants) and from some 1,200 subjects provided by 6 global collaborators. The full study reports these points: How much clinical and demographic metadata was included differed by source and by participant, and the metadata was provided uncurated.

On this clone: Its antigen specificity is not known. The input lacks base qualities; no much larger clone sits a single base away.

The immunoSEQ Assay, a bias-controlled multiplex PCR, was used to amplify TCRbeta CDR3 regions from genomic DNA. The original pipeline was this. Within the assay, amplification of reference gene primers was used to estimate how many nucleated cells each sample contained. To quantify the absolute abundance of each unique TCRbeta CDR3 rearrangement, sequence reads were collapsed and filtered. For each sample, productive Simpson clonality was calculated as the square root of Simpson's diversity index across productive rearrangements. As stored in TCRdb, this immuneACCESS dataset retains in-frame rearrangements with V and J assigned. A fraction of the clones does not appear; measured against another copy, unresolved V genes explain less than half of the discrepancy, and the remainder lacks a known reason. Clone size and the V and J calls come from that table; the DNA yielded D and trimming. Within this sample are around 140,000 clones, with approximately 80% of them counted one time only. More than 3.5% of the sample comes from the top ten.

There are 14 amino acids in the CDR3, from cysteine to phenylalanine inclusive. The read is trimmed to its CDR3 DNA, 42 bases read in frame from base 1. CDR1 and CDR2, looked up from the germline V gene, are ENHRY and SYGVKD. At the junction V is shortened by 1 base and J by 8 bases, with 11 bases in between. Each collaborating institution followed its own protocols to collect whole blood in K2EDTA tubes. For TCRbeta analysis, collaborators shipped samples in one of three forms: frozen whole blood, isolated PBMCs, or DNA extracted from either of those sample types. The V and J genes are TRBV10-3 and TRBJ1-4; the D gene assignment is ambiguous. Material: peripheral blood. The sequence was collected from a woman older than 75 with active or convalescent COVID-19. The CDR3 corresponds to CAISEYEGGEKLFF. The DNA reads TGTGCCATCAGTGAGTATGAAGGCGGCGAAAAACTGTTTTTT.